The rows below give T cell receptor beta chains drawn from one sample of a study of blood T cell repertoires in COVID-19. Sequencing used immunoSEQ multiplex PCR; TCRdb keeps in-frame clones, though not all of them. The table records fewer than 110,000 clones, about 89% of them present only once. The sequenced material came from peripheral blood. Receptors originate from a man in his fifties with acute or convalescent COVID-19. The CDR3 runs from the conserved cysteine through the conserved F or W. The D gene is left open where the match is weak. Size is omitted from some rows. Given values are once, few, many or a class for expanded clones.

D: .; J: TRBJ1-2; V: TRBV5-5; size: .; DNA: TGTGCCAGCAGCTCCCCTCCCGGACAGCGGATTCACTATGGCTACACCTTC; CDR3: CASSSPPGQRIHYGYTF
D: TRBD1; J: TRBJ1-3; V: TRBV6-6; size: .; DNA: TGTGCCAGCAGGAAGGGACAGGGGGCACCTGGAAACACCATATATTTT; CDR3: CASRKGQGAPGNTIYF
D: TRBD2; J: TRBJ2-7; V: TRBV10-1; size: .; DNA: TGCGCCAGCAGTGAGTCTTGGGCTCGGACGGGGGGCGAGCAGTACTTC; CDR3: CASSESWARTGGEQYF
D: TRBD1; J: TRBJ2-5; V: TRBV5-1; size: .; DNA: TGCGCCAGCAGCTTGGGACAGGGGGTAACCCAGTACTTC; CDR3: CASSLGQGVTQYF
D: .; J: TRBJ1-2; V: TRBV7-8; size: .; DNA: TGTGCCAGCAGCTTAGAGTCCGCAGGGAACTACTATGGCTACACCTTC; CDR3: CASSLESAGNYYGYTF
D: .; J: TRBJ1-3; V: TRBV30; size: .; DNA: TGTGCGCGGCGCGAGGGGGCTGGAAACACCATATATTTT; CDR3: CARREGAGNTIYF
D: TRBD1; J: TRBJ2-7; V: TRBV28; size: .; DNA: TGTGCCAGCAGTTTCGTGACAGGGGTCCCCTACGAGCAGTACTTC; CDR3: CASSFVTGVPYEQYF
D: .; J: TRBJ1-4; V: TRBV27; size: .; DNA: TGTGCCAGCAGTCCGTCGACAGTTCTCACAACTAATGAAAAACTGTTTTTT; CDR3: CASSPSTVLTTNEKLFF
D: TRBD1; J: TRBJ2-3; V: TRBV4-3; size: .; DNA: TGCGCCAGCAGCCAAGGACAGGGGGCGAACACTAAGGGGGGAGATACGCAGTATTTT; CDR3: CASSQGQGANTKGGDTQYF
D: .; J: TRBJ1-1; V: TRBV4-3; size: .; DNA: TGCGCCAGCAGCGGGGGCGGGGGGGGCACTGAAGCTTTCTTT; CDR3: CASSGGGGGTEAFF
D: TRBD2; J: TRBJ2-1; V: TRBV24-1; size: .; DNA: TGTGCCACCAGCGGGACTAGCGGGGGTCTCTCCTACAATGAGCAGTTCTTC; CDR3: CATSGTSGGLSYNEQFF
D: .; J: TRBJ1-5; V: TRBV2; size: .; DNA: TGTGCCAGCAGTGAAGTAGGAGGGATCCAGCCCCAGCATTTT; CDR3: CASSEVGGIQPQHF
D: .; J: TRBJ1-3; V: TRBV3-1/TRBV3-2; size: .; DNA: TGTGCCAGCAGCCAAGTGACAGGACGAAACACCATATATTTT; CDR3: CASSQVTGRNTIYF
D: .; J: TRBJ1-1; V: TRBV18; size: once; DNA: TGTGCCAGCTCTCCACGCGGGGGGTACACTGAAGCTTTCTTT; CDR3: CASSPRGGYTEAFF
D: TRBD2; J: TRBJ2-3; V: TRBV4-2; size: once; DNA: TGTGCCAGCAGCCCGCGGGGAGCGGGGGGACTCACAGATACGCAGTATTTT; CDR3: CASSPRGAGGLTDTQYF
D: TRBD1; J: TRBJ2-5; V: TRBV7-9; size: .; DNA: TGTGCCAGCAGCTCCGGGACAGTTCAAGAGACCCAGTACTTC; CDR3: CASSSGTVQETQYF
D: TRBD2; J: TRBJ2-2; V: TRBV13; size: .; DNA: TGTGCCAGCAGCTTACCCGGACTAGCGGGGGCGGGGACCGGGGAGCTGTTTTTT; CDR3: CASSLPGLAGAGTGELFF
D: .; J: TRBJ2-5; V: TRBV5-1; size: .; DNA: TGCGCCAGCGGGCGGGGCAGTCCACAAGAGACCCAGTACTTC; CDR3: CASGRGSPQETQYF
D: .; J: TRBJ2-7; V: TRBV4-1; size: .; DNA: TGCGCCAGCAGCCAAGAAGGGAGATACGAGCAGTACTTC; CDR3: CASSQEGRYEQYF
D: TRBD1; J: TRBJ2-7; V: TRBV5-5; size: .; DNA: TGTGCCAGCAGGGGGGACAGGGGCTTCTACGAGCAGTACTTC; CDR3: CASRGDRGFYEQYF
D: TRBD1; J: TRBJ1-2; V: TRBV6-4; size: .; DNA: TGTGCCAGCAGTGACTTTGGACAGGGCAACTATGGCTACACCTTC; CDR3: CASSDFGQGNYGYTF
D: .; J: TRBJ1-1; V: TRBV18; size: .; DNA: TGTGCCAGCTCAGGGGGGATTTTGAACACTGAAGCTTTCTTT; CDR3: CASSGGILNTEAFF
D: .; J: TRBJ2-3; V: TRBV5-5; size: .; DNA: TGTGCCAGCAGCTGGAGGACAGATACGCAGTATTTT; CDR3: CASSWRTDTQYF
D: TRBD1; J: TRBJ2-1; V: TRBV5-1; size: once; DNA: TGCGCCAGCAGCCTGGACGGTCAGGGGGCGTCCTACAATGAGCAGTTCTTC; CDR3: CASSLDGQGASYNEQFF
D: TRBD1; J: TRBJ1-5; V: TRBV6-5; size: once; DNA: TGTGCCAGCAGTTACCCTGGGGACAGGGTAGAGCAGCCCCAGCATTTT; CDR3: CASSYPGDRVEQPQHF
D: TRBD1; J: TRBJ1-5; V: TRBV6-5; size: .; DNA: TGTGCCAGCAGTTCACAGGGGGTCGGTCAGCCCCAGCATTTT; CDR3: CASSSQGVGQPQHF
D: .; J: TRBJ1-1; V: TRBV5-4; size: .; DNA: TGTGCCAGCAGCCCCAGGGTTTCGAACACTGAAGCTTTCTTT; CDR3: CASSPRVSNTEAFF
D: .; J: TRBJ1-1; V: TRBV11-2; size: few; DNA: TGTGCCAGCAGGCGGGGGGCCACTGAAGCTTTCTTT; CDR3: CASRRGATEAFF